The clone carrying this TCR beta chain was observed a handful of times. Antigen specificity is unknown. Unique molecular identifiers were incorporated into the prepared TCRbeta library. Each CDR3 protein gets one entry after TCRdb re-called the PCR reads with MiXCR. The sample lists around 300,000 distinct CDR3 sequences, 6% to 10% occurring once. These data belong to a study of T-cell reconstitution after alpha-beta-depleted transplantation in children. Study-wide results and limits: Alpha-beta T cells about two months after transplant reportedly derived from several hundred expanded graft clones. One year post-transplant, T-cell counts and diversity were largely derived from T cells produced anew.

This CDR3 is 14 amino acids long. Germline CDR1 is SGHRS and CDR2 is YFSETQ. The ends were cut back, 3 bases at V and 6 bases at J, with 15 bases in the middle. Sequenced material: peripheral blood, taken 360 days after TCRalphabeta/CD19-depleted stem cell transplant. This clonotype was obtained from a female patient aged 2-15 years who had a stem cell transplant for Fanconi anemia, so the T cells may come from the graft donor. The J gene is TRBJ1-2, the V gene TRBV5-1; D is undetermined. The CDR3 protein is CASSSRLAVDGYTF. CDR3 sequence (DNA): TGCGCCAGCAGCTCGCGACTTGCCGTCGATGGCTACACCTTC.